This entry is about one TCR beta chain. All enrollees were roughly 18 to 90 years old and from about 24 US areas. Cohort allocation depended upon clinical history that participants reported. Among Cohort 3 donors, those recovered had two negative PCRs, clearance, or symptom resolution. The data stem from a study of blood T cell repertoires in COVID-19. Study-level background: Sources were T cells, B-cell-depleted T cells, or PBMCs; the material itself was cDNA or gDNA.

Profiling relied on immunoSEQ multiplex PCR, and the TCRdb table lists in-frame clones only, not all of them. Of roughly 300,000 clones in the sample, about nine tenths were seen once. Looked up from germline, CDR1 is LNHDA and CDR2 is SQIVND (reference sequence). Trimming cost V 2 bases and J 14 bases, with 18 bases left between them. The CDR3 has 13 amino acids. Sequencing used PBMCs or T cells enriched from blood (not recorded which). The sequence came from a woman between 18 and 29 years old who had recovered from COVID-19. V gene TRBV19 combines with J gene TRBJ2-5, with D possibly matching TRBD1 (8 bases). The CDR3: CASSIQGAKREYF. CDR3 bases: TGTGCCAGTAGTATACAGGGGGCAAAGCGGGAATACTTC.